This T cell receptor beta chain emerged from a study of CD8 T cells in ankylosing spondylitis. Findings and caveats of the study: Ankylosing spondylitis blood appeared to be characterized by a TCR beta motif of 8 or 9 highly homologous variants.

This clonotype has at least ten counts. What it binds is not known. The germline V gene encodes CDR1 DFQATT and CDR2 SNEGSKA (reference sequence). V lost 2 bases, J lost 6 bases, and 14 bases lay in between. The CDR3 extends over 14 amino acids. MiXCR, applied by TCRdb to the 5' RACE reads, yields one record per CDR3 protein. This repertoire shows more than 400,000 distinct CDR3 sequences, roughly 5.2% found once; its top ten account for around 3.4%. Sequencing used blood, either unsorted or a sorted T cell fraction (not recorded which). The V and J genes are TRBV20-1 and TRBJ2-1; no clear D. This clonotype was obtained from a male donor with ankylosing spondylitis. CDR3 nucleotides: TGCAGTGCTAGAATCGGGTGGCCATCCAATGAGCAGTTCTTC. It is translated as CSARIGWPSNEQFF.